This T cell receptor beta chain was captured by sequencing in a study of early T cells in non-severe SARS-CoV-2 infection. TCRdb passed the 5' RACE reads through MiXCR, listing each CDR3 protein once. The sample holds more than 55,000 distinct CDR3 sequences, roughly 13% seen once. After removal of 5 bases from V and 2 bases from J, the junction contained 1 base not matched to a gene. The germline CDR1 and CDR2 sequences are MNHEY and SVGEGT. This CDR3 region has 13 residues. This specimen was whole blood, taken at baseline. J is TRBJ2-7 and V is TRBV6-2 or TRBV6-3, with 9 nucleotides matching TRBD1. This clonotype originated in an adult who was a healthcare worker with PCR-confirmed SARS-CoV-2 infection or an uninfected control (not recorded which). As DNA, the CDR3 is TGTGCCAGCAGTCGGGACAGGGCCTACGAGCAGTACTTC. Its translation: CASSRDRAYEQYF.